This TCR beta chain emerged from a study of PD-1 blockade in classical Hodgkin lymphoma. Findings and caveats of the study: The study found that TCR diversity rose significantly by C4D1 in CD4+ but not CD8+ cells. At baseline, newly diagnosed patients reportedly showed less TCR diversity than healthy donors.

Time point indicated: cycle 4 day 1 (C4D1), after 5 to 7 weeks of nivolumab. All patients experienced relapse after autologous stem cell transplantation, and brentuximab vedotin exposure was variable. Magnetic negative selection of thawed PBMCs was the method by which CD4+ T cells were purified. Only in-frame clones appear in the TCRdb table, and some are missing; sequencing was by immunoSEQ multiplex PCR. The data show tens of thousands of clones, roughly 76% seen once. Worth noting for this clone: Antigen: not known.

V shed 0 bases and J shed 4 bases, with 15 bases lying between them. This CDR3 has 15 residues. CDR1 is SQVTM, CDR2 ANQGSEA, per germline. The chain has TRBV29-1 and TRBJ1-2, with D unresolved. This clonotype was sampled from a human donor with classical Hodgkin lymphoma. The starting material was CD4+ T cells from blood, obtained before the fourth cycle of nivolumab. For the CDR3, the DNA is TGCAGCGTTGAAGATCCGCAGGTTAGTAGCTATGGCTACACCTTC. This translates into CSVEDPQVSSYGYTF.